Shown below are 26 T cell receptor beta chains from a single sample sequenced in a study of early stage breast cancer tumors. Clones were sequenced by immunoSEQ multiplex PCR, and TCRdb holds only the in-frame ones, with some missing. The profile covers 25,000 to 30,000 clones, with 75% to 85% appearing a single time and over 9.5% taken by the ten largest. Material: blood. The receptors here all came from a person aged 55 to 75 with breast cancer.

The CDR3 protein is CASQAPNRDEQFF. The CDR3 region has the DNA TGTGCCAGCCAGGCGCCAAACCGTGATGAGCAGTTCTTC. The rearrangement joins TRBV9 to TRBJ2-1; D call uncertain. The CDR3 contains 13 residues. V dropped 7 bases and J dropped 8 bases, with 16 bases sitting between them. CDR1 SGDLS and CDR2 YYNGEE come from the germline V gene. Complete variable domain (other parts from reference TRBV9 and TRBJ2-1): DSGVTQTPKHLITATGQRVTLRCSPRSGDLSVYWYQQSLDQGLQFLIQYYNGEERAKGNILERFSAQQFPDLHSELNLSSLELGDSALYFCASQAPNRDEQFFGPGTRLTVL.

This chain links TRBV5-1 with TRBJ1-5, with 8 bases aligning to TRBD1. The J segment lost 6 bases and the V segment lost 4 bases, leaving 6 bases of the junction unmatched. This CDR3 is built from 14 residues. The germline CDR1 and CDR2 sequences are SGHRS and YFSETQ. The CDR3: CASSVGQGSQPQHF. The CDR3 nucleotides read TGCGCCAGCAGCGTTGGACAGGGTTCTCAGCCCCAGCATTTT.

This clone appeared a single time. The chain's CDR3 is CASSSRTGATEAFF. The CDR3 bases are TGTGCCAGCAGTTCTCGGACAGGGGCCACTGAAGCTTTCTTT. This rearrangement joins TRBV6-5 to TRBJ1-1, with 9 nucleotides matching TRBD1. V dropped 4 bases and J dropped 4; count of bases not matched to a gene: 4. The CDR3 totals 14 residues. The germline V gene has CDR1 MNHEY and CDR2 SVGAGI.

The genes are TRBV5-6 and TRBJ2-7; D may be TRBD2 (6 bases). Per the germline V gene, CDR1 is SGHDT and CDR2 is YYEEEE. The CDR3 covers 14 residues. V was pared by 4 bases and J by 2 bases, with 13 bases between. DNA for the CDR3: TGTGCCAGCAGCCGTGCCGGGAGCCCCTACGAGCAGTACTTC. This encodes CASSRAGSPYEQYF.

This clone has more than one count but fewer than ten. J is TRBJ2-7 and V is TRBV19, with 7 nucleotides matching TRBD1. Germline values: CDR1 LNHDA, CDR2 SQIVND (reference sequence). This CDR3 spans 13 amino acids. Trimming took 5 bases from V and 6 from J; bases not matched to a gene: 7. Here the CDR3 reads CASSRGRGSEQYF. The CDR3 DNA reads TGTGCCAGTAGTCGGGGCAGGGGGTCCGAGCAGTACTTC.

The chain couples TRBV2 to TRBJ2-1; TRBD1 agrees at 7 bases. CDR3 size: 13 residues. Germline CDR1 and CDR2: SNHLY and FYNNEI. V was pared by 11 bases and J by 1 base, with 5 bases of the junction left unmatched. The CDR3 is CAGRQGSYNEQFF. CDR3 DNA: TGTGCCGGTAGACAGGGTTCCTACAATGAGCAGTTCTTC.

The chain has TRBV5-6 and TRBJ2-7; D is perhaps TRBD2 (6 bases). The CDR3 covers 14 residues. From germline, CDR1 is SGHDT and CDR2 YYEEEE. Trimming cost V 7 bases and J 0 bases, with 14 bases left between them. CDR3 sequence: CASHVIGSSYEQYF. The CDR3 region has the DNA TGTGCCAGCCACGTCATCGGGAGCTCCTACGAGCAGTACTTC. The entire variable domain, with the rest obtained from reference TRBV5-6 and TRBJ2-7, is as follows: DAGVTQSPTHLIKTRGQQVTLRCSPKSGHDTVSWYQQALGQGPQFIFQYYEEEERQRGNFPDRFSGHQFPNYSSELNVNALLLGDSALYLCASHVIGSSYEQYFGPGTRLTVT.

The CDR3 sequence: CASSIAPFGVNYGYTF. CDR3 coding DNA: TGTGCCAGTAGTATAGCCCCATTCGGGGTTAACTATGGCTACACCTTC. The rearrangement links TRBV19 to TRBJ1-2; no reliable D call. Germline CDR1 is LNHDA and CDR2 is SQIVND (reference sequence). The V and J ends lost 1 base and 1 base respectively, with 13 bases between them. This CDR3 is 16 amino acids long.

The chain links TRBV5-4 to TRBJ2-3; 10 bases map to TRBD2. Per germline, CDR1 SGHNT and CDR2 YYREEE (reference sequence). J was trimmed by 2 bases and V by 3 bases; bases with no gene match: 6. There are 16 residues in the CDR3. This CDR3 reads CASSSPAGGSTDTQYF. In DNA form, the CDR3 reads TGTGCCAGCAGCTCCCCAGCGGGAGGGTCCACAGATACGCAGTATTTT. The full variable domain, with the rest looked up from reference TRBV5-4 and TRBJ2-3, is ETGVTQSPTHLIKTRGQQVTLRCSSQSGHNTVSWYQQALGQGPQFIFQYYREEENGRGNFPPRFSGLQFPNYSSELNVNALELDDSALYLCASSSPAGGSTDTQYFGPGTRLTVL.

CDR3 sequence (DNA): TGTGCCAGCAGTCTTGGTGGGCCCTCCTACGAGCAGTACTTC. Its protein product is CASSLGGPSYEQYF. V usage is TRBV6-5 and J usage is TRBJ2-7; D is uncertain. This CDR3 has 14 residues. Germline V lookup: CDR1 MNHEY, CDR2 SVGAGI. Trimming pared 5 bases from V and 0 bases from J, leaving 11 bases between.

The V call is TRBV19, the J call TRBJ1-5; no clear D gene. The V end was cut by 2 bases, the J end by 6 bases, with 8 bases between. This CDR3 has 13 residues. The germline V gene has CDR1 LNHDA and CDR2 SQIVND (reference sequence). The CDR3 nucleotides read TGTGCCAGTAGTATATCGGGAACTCAGCCCCAGCATTTT. Protein product: CASSISGTQPQHF.

The chain recombines TRBV19 with TRBJ1-5, with TRBD1 identical over 7 bases. Looked up from germline, CDR1 is LNHDA and CDR2 is SQIVND (reference sequence). The V gene end was trimmed by 11 bases and the J gene end by 1 base; junction bases not matched to a gene: 11. This CDR3 comprises 15 residues. In DNA, the CDR3 is TGTGCCGGTCGTTCGACAGGGATGAGCAATCAGCCCCAGCATTTT. It codes for CAGRSTGMSNQPQHF.

The genes are TRBV25-1 and TRBJ2-5, with a possible D match to TRBD1 (6 bases). This CDR3 contains 18 residues. Trimming removed 5 bases at V and 1 base at J, with 23 bases between. CDR1 and CDR2 from the germline V gene are MGHDK and SYGVNS. CDR3 in amino acids: CASSSSWPERQAQETQYF. The CDR3 nucleotides are TGTGCCAGCAGTAGCTCCTGGCCCGAGAGACAGGCCCAAGAGACCCAGTACTTC. Based on the CDR3 plus reference TRBV25-1 and TRBJ2-5, the full variable domain is EADIYQTPRYLVIGTGKKITLECSQTMGHDKMYWYQQDPGMELHLIHYSYGVNSTEKGDLSSESTVSRIRTEHFPLTLESARPSHTSQYLCASSSSWPERQAQETQYFGPGTRLLVL.

CDR3 region: CASTEGGETQYF. CDR3 bases: TGTGCCAGCACAGAGGGGGGGGAGACCCAGTACTTC. This sequence joins TRBV11-3 and TRBJ2-5, with D maybe TRBD2 (7 bases). The CDR3 runs to 12 residues. Germline V gene data show CDR1 as SGHNT and CDR2 as YENEEA. The ends were cut back, 7 bases at V and 5 bases at J, with 11 bases in the middle.

With respect to this clone: Distinct nucleotide sequences in the sample also encode this CDR3. The rearrangement joins TRBV30 to TRBJ2-2, with TRBD2 as a possible D gene (5 bases). The CDR3 loop spans 15 amino acids. The V and J ends lost 3 bases and 0 bases respectively, with 11 bases between them. Germline V CDR1 and CDR2: GTSNPN, SVGIG (reference sequence). CDR3 sequence (DNA): TGTGCCTGGAGCCGAGGGCTAGCGAACACCGGGGAGCTGTTTTTT. Translation gives CAWSRGLANTGELFF.

The chain combines TRBV28 with TRBJ1-2; D possibly corresponds to TRBD1 (6 bases). Germline V gene lookup returns CDR1 MDHEN and CDR2 SYDVKM. V lost 3 bases and J 4 bases, leaving 15 bases between the germline ends. CDR3 length: 15 amino acids. CDR3 nucleotides: TGTGCCAGCAGTTTGTTACAGGGCACCTCCTATGGCTACACCTTC. Translated, it gives CASSLLQGTSYGYTF.

The chain couples TRBV29-1 to TRBJ1-2; D ambiguous. The germline V gene has CDR1 SQVTM and CDR2 ANQGSEA. The V gene lost 4 bases and the J gene lost 4 bases, with 22 bases spanning the gap. This CDR3 region has 16 residues. The CDR3 coding sequence is TGCAGCGTTGGGGGAGAGACCCATCGCTCAAGCTATGGCTACACCTTC. Protein product: CSVGGETHRSSYGYTF. Complete variable domain (other parts from reference TRBV29-1 and TRBJ1-2): SAVISQKPSRDICQRGTSLTIQCQVDSQVTMMFWYRQQPGQSLTLIATANQGSEATYESGFVIDKFPISRPNLTFSTLTVSNMSPEDSSIYLCSVGGETHRSSYGYTFGSGTRLTVV.

V is TRBV5-1 and J is TRBJ2-7; 9 nucleotides align to TRBD1. V lost 3 bases, J lost 0 bases, and 7 bases stayed unmatched. This CDR3 comprises 16 residues. The V gene's germline CDR1 is SGHRS and CDR2 YFSETQ. Here the CDR3 DNA reads TGCGCCAGCAGCTCTGACAGGGGGGCTATCTCCTACGAGCAGTACTTC. Its protein product is CASSSDRGAISYEQYF.

The chain carries TRBV29-1 and TRBJ2-7, with TRBD1 identical over 10 bases. The CDR3 sequence is 15 residues long. The germline V gene has CDR1 SQVTM and CDR2 ANQGSEA. V was clipped by 5 bases and J by 2 bases; unmatched bases: 9. CDR3 sequence reads: CSVRPGTGAPYEQYF. CDR3 in DNA: TGCAGCGTTAGACCCGGGACAGGGGCCCCCTACGAGCAGTACTTC.

The chain combines TRBV5-1 with TRBJ2-1, with TRBD2 identical over 7 bases. The ends lost 2 bases at V and 2 bases at J; junction bases unmatched: 1. Germline CDR1 and CDR2: SGHRS and YFSETQ. This CDR3 spans 14 amino acids. The CDR3 DNA reads TGCGCCAGCAGCTTCGGGGGGACCTACAATGAGCAGTTCTTC. Its translation is CASSFGGTYNEQFF.

The J gene is TRBJ2-7, the V gene TRBV6-6, with D maybe TRBD1 (6 bases). V dropped 6 bases and J dropped 2 bases, with 17 bases sitting between them. The CDR3 contains 15 residues. The V gene's germline CDR1 is MNHNY and CDR2 SVGAGI (reference sequence). CDR3 nucleotide sequence: TGTGCCAGCAGCGGTACAGGGCAAGGAACCTACGAGCAGTACTTC. This codes for CASSGTGQGTYEQYF.

This sequence joins TRBV5-8 and TRBJ2-5; D may be TRBD2 (5 bases). Germline CDR1 SGHTS, CDR2 YDEGEE. The CDR3 loop spans 14 amino acids. Trimming pared 3 bases from V and 4 bases from J, leaving 13 bases between. The CDR3 nucleotides are TGTGCCAGCAGCTCCAGCGGTCTGGGAGAGACCCAGTACTTC. Its translation: CASSSSGLGETQYF. The variable domain in full, completed from reference TRBV5-8 and TRBJ2-5, reads EAGVTQSPTHLIKTRGQQATLRCSPISGHTSVYWYQQALGLGLQFLLWYDEGEERNRGNFPPRFSGRQFPNYSSELNVNALELEDSALYLCASSSSGLGETQYFGPGTRLLVL.

The chain is built from TRBV15 and TRBJ1-1; D gene uncertain. From germline, CDR1 is LNHNV and CDR2 YYDKDF (reference sequence). V lost 0 bases and J 5 bases, leaving 16 bases between the germline ends. This CDR3 region has 16 residues. The CDR3 spells CATSREISTTRTEAFF. As DNA, the CDR3 is TGTGCCACCAGCAGAGAAATTTCCACTACACGAACTGAAGCTTTCTTT.

Only one count was recorded for this clone. The J gene is TRBJ2-4, the V gene TRBV5-6; 12 bases are shared with TRBD2. Germline V gene data show CDR1 as SGHDT and CDR2 as YYEEEE. The CDR3 sequence is 17 residues long. Losses at the gene ends were 3 bases for V and 0 bases for J; bases not matched to a gene: 4. Here the CDR3 reads CASSSTSGGLAKNIQYF. The CDR3 region has the DNA TGTGCCAGCAGCTCGACTAGCGGGGGACTAGCCAAAAACATTCAGTACTTC.

The CDR3 here is CAWSTGGSGPYEQYF. The CDR3 region has the DNA TGTGCCTGGAGTACGGGCGGGAGTGGGCCCTACGAGCAGTACTTC. The V gene is TRBV30, the J gene TRBJ2-7; 7 bases are shared with TRBD2. The germline V gene encodes CDR1 GTSNPN and CDR2 SVGIG (reference sequence). This CDR3 has 15 residues. Germline trimming cut 2 bases from V and 2 bases from J; bases unmatched to any gene: 9.

On this clone itself: Other DNA sequences within the sample encode an identical CDR3. The V and J genes are TRBV6-5 and TRBJ1-1; D not certain. Looked up from germline, CDR1 is MNHEY and CDR2 is SVGAGI. V was cut by 0 bases and J by 3 bases, with 5 bases left in between. The CDR3 contains 13 residues. The CDR3 DNA follows: TGTGCCAGCAGTTACTCGGAGGACACTGAAGCTTTCTTT. It specifies CASSYSEDTEAFF.